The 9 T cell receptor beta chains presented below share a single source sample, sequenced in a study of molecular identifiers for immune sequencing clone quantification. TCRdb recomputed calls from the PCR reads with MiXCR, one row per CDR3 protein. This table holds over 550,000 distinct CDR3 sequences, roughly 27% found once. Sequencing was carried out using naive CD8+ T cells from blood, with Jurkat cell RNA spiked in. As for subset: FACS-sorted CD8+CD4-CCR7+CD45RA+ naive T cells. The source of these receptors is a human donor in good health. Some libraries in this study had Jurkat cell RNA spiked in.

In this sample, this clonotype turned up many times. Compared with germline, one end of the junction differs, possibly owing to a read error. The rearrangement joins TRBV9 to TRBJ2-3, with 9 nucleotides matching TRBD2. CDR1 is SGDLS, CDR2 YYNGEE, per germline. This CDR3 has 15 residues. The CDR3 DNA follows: TGTGCCAGCAGTGTAGCGGGGGTGAGCACAGATACGCAGTATTTT. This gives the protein CASSVAGVSTDTQYF.

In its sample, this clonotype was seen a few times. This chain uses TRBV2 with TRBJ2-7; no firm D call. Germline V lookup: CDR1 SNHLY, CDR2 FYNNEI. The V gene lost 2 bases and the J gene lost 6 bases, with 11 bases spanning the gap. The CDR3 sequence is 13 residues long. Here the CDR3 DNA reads TGTGCCAGCAGTGAACCCCTCCCCCCCGAGCAGTACTTC. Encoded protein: CASSEPLPPEQYF.

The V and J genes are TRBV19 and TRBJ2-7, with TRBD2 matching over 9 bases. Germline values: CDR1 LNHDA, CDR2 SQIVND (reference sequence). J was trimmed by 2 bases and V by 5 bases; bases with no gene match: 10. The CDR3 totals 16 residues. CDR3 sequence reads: CASSAGGLAGTYEQYF. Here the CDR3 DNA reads TGTGCCAGTAGTGCCGGGGGGCTAGCGGGAACCTACGAGCAGTACTTC.

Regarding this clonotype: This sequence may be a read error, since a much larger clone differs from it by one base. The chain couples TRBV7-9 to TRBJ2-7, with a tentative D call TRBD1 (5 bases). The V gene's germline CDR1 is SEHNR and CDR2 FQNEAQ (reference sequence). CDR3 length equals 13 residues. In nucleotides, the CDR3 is TGTGCCAGCAGCTTAGTCCAGGGCTACGAGCGGTACTTC. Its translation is CASSLVQGYERYF.

CDR3 in DNA: TGTGCCAGCAGGTTCACAGGTTTGGATGAGCAGTTCTTC. Its protein is CASRFTGLDEQFF. The J gene is TRBJ2-1, the V gene TRBV6-2 or TRBV6-3; D may be TRBD1 (5 bases). The V end was cut by 6 bases, the J end by 8 bases, with 14 bases between. The CDR3 covers 13 residues. Per germline, CDR1 MNHEY and CDR2 SVGEGT.

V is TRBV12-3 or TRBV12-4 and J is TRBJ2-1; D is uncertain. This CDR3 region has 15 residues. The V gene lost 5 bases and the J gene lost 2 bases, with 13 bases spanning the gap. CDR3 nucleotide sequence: TGTGCCAGCAGTCTTCAGGTAGGAGCCTACAATGAGCAGTTCTTC. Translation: CASSLQVGAYNEQFF.

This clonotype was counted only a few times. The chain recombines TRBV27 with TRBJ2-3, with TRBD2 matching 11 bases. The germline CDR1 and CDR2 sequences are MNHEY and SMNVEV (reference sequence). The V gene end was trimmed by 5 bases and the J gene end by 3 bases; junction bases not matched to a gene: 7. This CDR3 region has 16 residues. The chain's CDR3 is CASSGRGLAVTDTQYF. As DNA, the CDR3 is TGTGCCAGCAGTGGACGGGGACTAGCGGTTACAGATACGCAGTATTTT.

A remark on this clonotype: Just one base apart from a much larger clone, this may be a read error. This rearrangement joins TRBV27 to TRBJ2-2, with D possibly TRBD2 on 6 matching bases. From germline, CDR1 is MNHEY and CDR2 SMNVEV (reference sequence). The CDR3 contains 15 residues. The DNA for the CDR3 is TGTGCCAGCAGTTGGGCTGGGGGGAACCCCGGGGAGCTGTTTTTT. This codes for CASSWAGGNPGELFF.

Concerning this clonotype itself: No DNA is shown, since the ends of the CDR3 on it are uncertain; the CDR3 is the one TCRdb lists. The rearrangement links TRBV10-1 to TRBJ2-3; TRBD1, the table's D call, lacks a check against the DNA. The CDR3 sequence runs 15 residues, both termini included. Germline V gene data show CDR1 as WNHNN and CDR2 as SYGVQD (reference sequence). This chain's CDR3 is CASSDFGTGADTRYF.